These 28 T cell receptor beta chains were all obtained from the same sample, sequenced in a study of T cell repertoires in cytomegalovirus infection. TCRdb ran MiXCR on the reads and lists one entry per CDR3 protein. The sample holds around 740,000 distinct CDR3 sequences; less than 40% are singletons and the top ten take 2.5% to 3.5%. Source material: PBMCs. The receptors derive from a human donor in good health (CMV status not recorded). Some clones in this sample may be carry-over from other donors' samples.

This clonotype came up many times. The chain carries TRBV7-2 and TRBJ1-1, with TRBD1 as a possible D gene (6 bases). This CDR3 comprises 16 residues. Germline V gene sequence: CDR1 SGHTA, CDR2 FQGNSA. Trimming shortened V by 2 bases and J by 0 bases, and 13 bases separated the two germline ends. DNA of the CDR3: TGTGCCAGCAGCTTAACAGGGCGAATACTGAACACTGAAGCTTTCTTT. Its translation: CASSLTGRILNTEAFF.

This clonotype was found a few times. The V and J genes are TRBV5-4 and TRBJ2-5; 8 positions agree with TRBD2. The CDR3 extends over 18 amino acids. The V segment lost 2 bases and the J segment 6 bases; nucleotides outside the gene matches: 18. Germline V gene lookup returns CDR1 SGHNT and CDR2 YYREEE (reference sequence). This CDR3 reads CASSLELSGKGAIKTQYF. CDR3 in DNA: TGTGCCAGCAGCTTAGAGCTTAGCGGGAAAGGGGCGATAAAGACCCAGTACTTC.

The CDR3 DNA is TGTGCCAGCAGCCTCCGGACTAGCGTAGGCACCGGGGAGCTGTTTTTT. It translates to CASSLRTSVGTGELFF. The chain carries TRBV7-2 and TRBJ2-2; 9 nucleotides match TRBD2. The CDR3 contains 16 residues. V was clipped by 5 bases and J by 4 bases; unmatched bases: 8. Per the germline V gene, CDR1 is SGHTA and CDR2 is FQGNSA.

This rearrangement joins TRBV4-1 to TRBJ2-4; D tentatively fits TRBD1 or TRBD2 (5 bases each). Deletions cut 1 base from V and 7 bases from J, with 14 bases between. The CDR3 covers 15 residues. Germline V gene sequence: CDR1 MGHRA, CDR2 YSYEKL. For the CDR3, the DNA is TGCGCCAGCAGCCAAGTGAGCAGGGAGAGGAACATTCAGTACTTC. It specifies CASSQVSRERNIQYF.

As regards this clonotype: The conserved closing phenylalanine or tryptophan is absent in this CDR3, likely reflecting a read error. The chain carries TRBV29-1 and TRBJ2-1, with 13 bases identical to TRBD2. In germline, CDR1 is SQVTM, CDR2 ANQGSEA. J gave up 10 bases and V 0 bases, and 3 bases lay outside the gene matches. The CDR3 has 14 amino acids. DNA for the CDR3: TGCAGCGTTGAAGACCCGACTAGCGGGAGGGAGCAGTTCTTA. This translates into CSVEDPTSGREQFL.

This clonotype was picked up a small number of times. The chain is built from TRBV6-2 or TRBV6-3 and TRBJ2-7; 7 bases fit TRBD2. Germline lookup yields CDR1 MNHEY and CDR2 SVGEGT. The CDR3 contains 15 residues. V was pared by 7 bases and J by 3 bases, with 12 bases of the junction left unmatched. The CDR3 loop is CASTLGLADFYEQYF. Here the CDR3 DNA reads TGTGCCAGCACCTTGGGGCTAGCGGATTTCTACGAGCAGTACTTC.

The CDR3 DNA reads as TGCGCCAGCAGCGACAACCCGGGAAACACCATATATTTT. This encodes CASSDNPGNTIYF. The V call is TRBV5-1, the J call TRBJ1-3, with unresolved D. The CDR3 length is 13 residues. V dropped 4 bases and J dropped 4 bases, with 9 bases sitting between them. CDR1 and CDR2 from the germline V gene are SGHRS and YFSETQ.

The chain links TRBV4-2 to TRBJ2-3; the D gene is possibly TRBD2 (7 bases). V shed 1 base and J shed 8 bases, with 22 bases lying between them. The V gene's germline CDR1 is LGHNA and CDR2 YNFKEQ. The CDR3 totals 17 residues. The CDR3, as DNA: TGTGCCAGCAGCCAAGTTCCTGGGGGCGGGGGAGTGATTACGCAGTATTTT. Residues: CASSQVPGGGGVITQYF.

This clonotype was seen many times. The chain couples TRBV12-3 or TRBV12-4 to TRBJ2-7, with 7 bases matching TRBD2. V was pared by 3 bases and J by 7 bases, with 9 bases of the junction left unmatched. CDR3 length: 14 residues. CDR3 DNA sequence: TGTGCCAGCAGTTTTTACGGGGAGGGAAGGGAGCAGTACTTC. Translation gives CASSFYGEGREQYF.

This clonotype was recorded a few times. The chain carries TRBV7-9 and TRBJ2-1; tentatively, D is TRBD2 (5 bases). With 0 bases removed from V and 6 bases from J, the gap between germline ends came to 12 bases. Germline V gene lookup returns CDR1 SEHNR and CDR2 FQNEAQ (reference sequence). CDR3 size: 15 residues. The CDR3 coding sequence is TGTGCCAGCAGCTTAGCGCTTGCACTAGTCAATGAGCAGTTCTTC. Its translation: CASSLALALVNEQFF.

At least ten counts were recorded for this clonotype. This chain joins TRBV7-9 and TRBJ2-7, with D possibly matching TRBD1 (6 bases). The CDR3 is made up of 12 amino acids. V was cut by 3 bases and J by 4 bases, with 7 bases left in between. Germline assignment: CDR1 SEHNR and CDR2 FQNEAQ (reference sequence). CDR3 nucleotides: TGTGCCAGCAGCTTCCAGGGGTACGAGCAGTACTTC. Translating it yields CASSFQGYEQYF.

A single count supports this clonotype. One end of the junction fails to match germline, which may point to a read error. The rearrangement uses TRBV6-8 and TRBJ2-5; 14 nucleotides line up with TRBD2. The CDR3 length is 14 residues. CDR1 and CDR2 from the germline V gene are MNHGY and SAAAGT. The CDR3 DNA reads as TGTGCCCGCAGACTAGCGGGAGGGAGGGAGACCCAGTACTTC. Translating gives CARRLAGGRETQYF.

The V and J genes are TRBV28 and TRBJ1-1; D is unclear. CDR3 length: 13 amino acids. The ends were cut back, 3 bases at V and 8 bases at J, with 13 bases in the middle. Germline V lookup: CDR1 MDHEN, CDR2 SYDVKM. The CDR3 reads CASSFYRAVEAFF. CDR3 nucleotides: TGTGCCAGCAGTTTTTATCGGGCAGTCGAAGCTTTCTTT. The whole variable domain, remainder taken from reference TRBV28 and TRBJ1-1, is DVKVTQSSRYLVKRTGEKVFLECVQDMDHENMFWYRQDPGLGLRLIYFSYDVKMKEKGDIPEGYSVSREKKERFSLILESASTNQTSMYLCASSFYRAVEAFFGQGTRLTVV.

This clonotype has a handful of counts. The chain is built from TRBV6-1 and TRBJ1-6; no clear D. The germline V gene encodes CDR1 MNHNS and CDR2 SASEGT. Trimming left V 5 bases short and J 8 bases short, with 13 bases between. The CDR3 spans 14 residues. CDR3 sequence (DNA): TGTGCCAGCAGTATAAAGTTGACGGATTCACCCCTCCACTTT. Encoded protein: CASSIKLTDSPLHF.

The chain links TRBV29-1 to TRBJ2-7; D is possibly TRBD1 or TRBD2 (5 bases each). The ends were cut back, 8 bases at V and 1 base at J, with 15 bases in the middle. CDR3 length: 13 amino acids. Germline V gene lookup returns CDR1 SQVTM and CDR2 ANQGSEA. CDR3 DNA: TGCAGCTGCCAAGGGACGTCGTCCTACGAGCAGTACTTC. It is translated as CSCQGTSSYEQYF.

V and J are TRBV28 and TRBJ2-1; D might be TRBD2 (6 bases). The CDR3 has 16 amino acids. Germline V CDR1 and CDR2: MDHEN, SYDVKM. Trimming took off 4 bases at V and 7 bases at J, with 20 bases between the two ends. The CDR3 sequence is CASSSRTIGSGNEQFF. The CDR3, as DNA: TGTGCCAGCAGTTCCCGGACTATCGGGAGTGGGAATGAGCAGTTCTTC.

This clonotype was observed a few times. In nucleotides, the CDR3 is TGTGCCAGCAGCTTAGGGAGGGGGAGGACAGATACGCAGTATTTT. Translation: CASSLGRGRTDTQYF. J is TRBJ2-3 and V is TRBV7-2; either TRBD1 or TRBD2 may fit D (6 bases each). The CDR3 consists of 15 residues. Between the trimmed V and J ends, which lost 1 base and 3 bases, there was a span of 11 bases. CDR1 is SGHTA, CDR2 FQGNSA, per germline. Complete variable domain (other parts from reference TRBV7-2 and TRBJ2-3): GAGVSQSPSNKVTEKGKDVELRCDPISGHTALYWYRQSLGQGLEFLIYFQGNSAPDKSGLPSDRFSAERTGGSVSTLTIQRTQQEDSAVYLCASSLGRGRTDTQYFGPGTRLTVL.

The V call is TRBV25-1, the J call TRBJ2-3; D unclear. CDR3 length equals 14 residues. Germline assignment: CDR1 MGHDK and CDR2 SYGVNS. V was clipped by 6 bases and J by 4 bases, with 14 bases between them. The CDR3 region has the DNA TGTGCCAGCAGCCCCGGAAGAGGTGCAGATACGCAGTATTTT. Residues: CASSPGRGADTQYF. The full variable domain, in which reference TRBV25-1 and TRBJ2-3 provide the parts outside the CDR3, is EADIYQTPRYLVIGTGKKITLECSQTMGHDKMYWYQQDPGMELHLIHYSYGVNSTEKGDLSSESTVSRIRTEHFPLTLESARPSHTSQYLCASSPGRGADTQYFGPGTRLTVL.

This clonotype was detected once. The CDR3 protein is CASSKDRLDQPQHF. CDR3 nucleotide sequence: TGTGCCAGCAGTAAAGACAGGTTAGATCAGCCCCAGCATTTT. The chain uses TRBV6-1 and TRBJ1-5; D might be TRBD1 (6 bases). The CDR3 is 14 amino acids. Deletions cut 5 bases from V and 5 bases from J, with 13 bases between. CDR1 and CDR2 from the germline V gene are MNHNS and SASEGT.

This clonotype was found many times. The chain carries TRBV7-2 and TRBJ2-7; a possible D gene is TRBD1 (6 bases). The V end was cut by 5 bases, the J end by 0 bases, with 11 bases between. The germline CDR1 and CDR2 sequences are SGHTA and FQGNSA. The length of the CDR3 is 14 residues. CDR3 in amino acids: CASSLNRDSYEQYF. The CDR3 region has the DNA TGTGCCAGCAGCCTGAACAGGGACTCCTACGAGCAGTACTTC.

This clonotype appeared a few times. This chain links TRBV28 with TRBJ1-4; D is ambiguous. Per germline, CDR1 MDHEN and CDR2 SYDVKM. The V end was cut by 3 bases, the J end by 0 bases, with 8 bases between. CDR3 length equals 15 residues. The DNA of the CDR3 is TGTGCCAGCAGTTTTAGTTTGCCAACTAATGAAAAACTGTTTTTT. Translation gives CASSFSLPTNEKLFF.

The V call is TRBV4-2, the J call TRBJ2-7, with a tentative D call TRBD2 (5 bases). Germline lookup yields CDR1 LGHNA and CDR2 YNFKEQ. The V and J ends lost 4 bases and 1 base respectively, with 17 bases between them. This CDR3 has 16 residues. The CDR3 reads CASSRTGGGGSYEQYF. The CDR3 DNA sequence: TGTGCCAGCAGCCGAACCGGAGGTGGAGGATCCTACGAGCAGTACTTC.

This clonotype was detected many times. The rearrangement uses TRBV7-8 and TRBJ2-1, with TRBD2 identical over 10 bases. V was clipped by 4 bases and J by 1 base; unmatched bases: 16. The CDR3 has 20 residues. Germline V gene lookup returns CDR1 SGHVS and CDR2 FQNEAQ. The CDR3, as DNA: TGTGCCAGCAGCTCGCCTACGTTGGCTAGCGGGAGTAGGTCCTACAATGAGCAGTTCTTC. Translated, it gives CASSSPTLASGSRSYNEQFF.

This clonotype was observed a few times. This sequence joins TRBV3-1 and TRBJ1-6; D possibly corresponds to TRBD1 (5 bases). The CDR3 spans 15 residues. Trimming took 3 bases from V and 7 from J, leaving 13 bases between them. The germline gives CDR1 LGHDT, CDR2 YNNKEL (reference sequence). Written as DNA, the CDR3 is TGTGCCAGCAGCCAGGGACCCGGGATGAATTCACCCCTCCACTTT. Translating gives CASSQGPGMNSPLHF.

The chain joins TRBV28 to TRBJ2-3; no clear D gene. Trimming removed 5 bases from V and 6 bases from J, with 27 bases in between. Per germline, CDR1 MDHEN and CDR2 SYDVKM. The CDR3 has 18 amino acids. The CDR3 loop reads CASSLLLSVVSVGDTQYF. The DNA of the CDR3 is TGTGCCAGCAGTCTGCTTCTTAGTGTAGTCTCTGTCGGGGATACGCAGTATTTT.

This clonotype was seen a handful of times. The V and J genes are TRBV7-6 and TRBJ2-5; 8 bases fit TRBD2. The CDR3 is 14 residues long. The V segment lost 7 bases and the J segment 3 bases; nucleotides outside the gene matches: 7. CDR1 and CDR2 (germline): SGHVS, FNYEAQ. The CDR3 DNA sequence: TGTGCCAGCACGGGGGGGACCCTAGAAGAGACCCAGTACTTC. It translates to CASTGGTLEETQYF.

The J gene is TRBJ2-3, the V gene TRBV7-3, with TRBD1 matching 8 bases. The V and J ends lost 4 bases and 5 bases, in that order; junction bases with no gene match: 5. The CDR3 has 14 residues. CDR1 and CDR2 from the germline V gene are SGHTA and FQGTGA. In DNA, the CDR3 is TGTGCCAGCAGCTCACAGGGGGAGGTAGATACGCAGTATTTT. Translating it yields CASSSQGEVDTQYF.

The sample holds one count of this clonotype. This rearrangement joins TRBV5-1 to TRBJ1-6; D is uncertain. CDR1 and CDR2 from the germline V gene are SGHRS and YFSETQ. The CDR3 covers 14 residues. Between the trimmed V and J ends, which lost 0 bases and 6 bases, there was a span of 7 bases. CDR3 residues: CASSLEQRNSPLHF. As DNA, the CDR3 is TGCGCCAGCAGCTTGGAACAGCGTAATTCACCCCTCCACTTT.